This record concerns one T cell receptor (beta chain) sequence. Libraries were prepared by immunoSEQ multiplex PCR; TCRdb keeps only in-frame clonotypes and omits some of them. This table has 200,000 to 250,000 clones, approximately 81% appearing once. These data belong to a study of blood T cell repertoires in COVID-19. The trim removed 4 bases at V and 5 bases at J, leaving 7 bases unmatched. The CDR3 runs 14 residues. The germline V gene encodes CDR1 SGHRS and CDR2 YFSETQ. The chain joins TRBV5-1 to TRBJ2-7, with 9 bases matching TRBD1. Source material: peripheral blood. The sequence derives from a woman of 80 years or more with acute or convalescent COVID-19. The CDR3, as DNA: TGCGCCAGCAGCCAGGGGACAGGGTTCGACGAGCAGTACTTC. It specifies CASSQGTGFDEQYF.